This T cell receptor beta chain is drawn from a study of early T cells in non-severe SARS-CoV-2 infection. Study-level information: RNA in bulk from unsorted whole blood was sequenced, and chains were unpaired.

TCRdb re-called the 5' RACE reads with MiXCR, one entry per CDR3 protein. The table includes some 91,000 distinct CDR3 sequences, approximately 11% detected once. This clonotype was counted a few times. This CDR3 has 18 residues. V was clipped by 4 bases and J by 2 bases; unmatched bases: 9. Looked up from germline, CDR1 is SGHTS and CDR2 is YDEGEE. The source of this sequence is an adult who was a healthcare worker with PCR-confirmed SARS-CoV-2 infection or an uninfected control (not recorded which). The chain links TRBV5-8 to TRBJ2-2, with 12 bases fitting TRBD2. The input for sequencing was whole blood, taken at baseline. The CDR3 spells CASSRTSGTILNTGELFF. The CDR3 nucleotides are TGTGCCAGCAGCCGGACTAGCGGGACCATTCTAAACACCGGGGAGCTGTTTTTT.